These T cell receptor beta chains were read from a single sample in a study of blood T cell repertoires in COVID-19. Clones were sequenced by immunoSEQ multiplex PCR, and TCRdb holds only the in-frame ones, with some missing. This sample has 380,000 or so clones, with around 87% found just once. What was sequenced was PBMCs or T cells enriched from blood (not recorded which). These receptors were taken from a woman in her thirties with acute COVID-19. Each CDR3 is given with its conserved first and last residue.

V	J	CDR3
TRBV6-5	TRBJ1-1	CASTRLGGNTEAFF
TRBV27	TRBJ1-1	CASSLRGNTEAFF
TRBV5-5	TRBJ1-5	CASSLDSLNQPQHF
TRBV2	TRBJ1-3	CASSDRVGNTIYF
TRBV7-9	TRBJ2-7	CARGQQLPAGILPYEQYF
TRBV3-1/TRBV3-2	TRBJ2-2	CASSHPRGELFF
TRBV7-2	TRBJ2-3	CASSSGQGAGSDTQYF
TRBV7-9	TRBJ1-1	CASSLPVMNTEAFF
TRBV30	TRBJ1-3	CAWSVGRAGGSGNTIYF
TRBV29-1	TRBJ2-7	CSAIRDHEQYF
TRBV18	TRBJ2-1	CASSQLAGSYNEQFF
TRBV6-5	TRBJ1-6	CASRKGQEFGSPLHF
TRBV11-2	TRBJ1-2	CASSLGTGLRLGYTF
TRBV6-4	TRBJ1-2	CASSDSRRENYGYTF
TRBV29-1	TRBJ2-3	CSVFPSGGEIDTQYF
TRBV3-1/TRBV3-2	TRBJ1-6	CASSHGENSPLHF
TRBV12-3/TRBV12-4	TRBJ1-2	CASDRVGYGYTF
TRBV19	TRBJ1-3	CASGQGATGNTIYF
TRBV7-9	TRBJ1-3	CASSLKISRGNTIYF
TRBV5-1	TRBJ2-7	CASRRTVNYEQYF